This TCR beta chain was captured by sequencing in a study of T cell changes during pregnancy in multiple sclerosis. Per the germline V gene, CDR1 is LGHNA and CDR2 is YNFKEQ. The CDR3 runs 16 residues. V dropped 2 bases and J dropped 5 bases, with 16 bases sitting between them. TCRdb keeps only in-frame clones here, not all; method: immunoSEQ multiplex PCR. Of about 100,000 clones in the sample, around 94% were seen once. The origin of this receptor is a female donor with multiple sclerosis, enrolled in a pregnancy study. Specimen: peripheral blood, collected in the second trimester of pregnancy. The genes are TRBV4-2 and TRBJ1-5, with a weak D call TRBD1 (5 bases). The DNA for the CDR3 is TGTGCCAGCAGCCAAATTATAGGGGATTTCGATCAGCCCCAGCATTTT. Translated: CASSQIIGDFDQPQHF.